These 30 T cell receptor beta chains came from one sample sequenced in a study of blood T cell repertoires in COVID-19. Clones were read by immunoSEQ multiplex PCR, and TCRdb kept only the in-frame ones, dropping some. The data contain roughly 100,000 clones, 75% to 90% of them singletons. The sample taken for sequencing was peripheral blood. The receptors here all came from a human donor in a cohort sampled during active COVID-19.

The rearrangement links TRBV19 to TRBJ2-3; 13 bases fit TRBD2. The V gene's germline CDR1 is LNHDA and CDR2 SQIVND (reference sequence). This CDR3 is built from 19 residues. The V and J ends lost 6 bases and 2 bases, in that order; junction bases with no gene match: 14. The CDR3 region has the DNA TGTGCCAGTAGCTGGGGACTAGCGGGGCCCACTTGGGACACAGATACGCAGTATTTT. Its translation: CASSWGLAGPTWDTDTQYF.

This rearrangement joins TRBV7-2 to TRBJ2-2; 9 nucleotides agree with TRBD2. This CDR3 is built from 15 residues. From germline, CDR1 is SGHTA and CDR2 FQGNSA. The trim removed 4 bases at V and 10 bases at J, leaving 10 bases unmatched. For the CDR3, the DNA is TGTGCCAGCAGCTCCACTGGCGGGGGGGCCGAGGAGCTGTTTTTT. This encodes CASSSTGGGAEELFF.

The gene calls are TRBV2 and TRBJ1-5; 10 bases map to TRBD1. The ends lost 5 bases at V and 5 bases at J; junction bases unmatched: 3. The germline gives CDR1 SNHLY, CDR2 FYNNEI. This CDR3 has 14 residues. CDR3 sequence: CASSSTGGDQPQHF. The CDR3 coding sequence is TGTGCCAGCAGTTCGACAGGGGGCGATCAGCCCCAGCATTTT.

The genes are TRBV7-9 and TRBJ2-5; 9 bases align to TRBD2. The V gene's germline CDR1 is SEHNR and CDR2 FQNEAQ (reference sequence). This CDR3 has 15 residues. The junction had 2 bases not matched to a gene; V was cut back by 1 base and J by 2 bases. The CDR3 loop reads CASSLVAGGQETQYF. DNA of the CDR3: TGTGCCAGCAGCTTAGTGGCGGGGGGGCAAGAGACCCAGTACTTC.

On this clone: The same CDR3 also results from other DNA sequences found in this sample. The chain has TRBV30 and TRBJ2-3; the D gene is possibly TRBD2 (6 bases). Germline assignment: CDR1 GTSNPN and CDR2 SVGIG (reference sequence). Between the trimmed V and J ends, which lost 0 bases and 1 base, there was a span of 8 bases. This CDR3 has 14 residues. CDR3 bases: TGTGCCTGGAGTGTCGGCGGGGGCACAGATACGCAGTATTTT. Translating gives CAWSVGGGTDTQYF.

Only one count was recorded for this clone. J is TRBJ2-1 and V is TRBV9; TRBD2 matches at 9 bases. The trim removed 3 bases at V and 9 bases at J, leaving 10 bases unmatched. The CDR3 covers 15 residues. From germline, CDR1 is SGDLS and CDR2 YYNGEE. CDR3 loop: CASSGQTSGGGEQFF. CDR3 in DNA: TGTGCCAGCAGCGGGCAGACTAGCGGCGGTGGTGAGCAGTTCTTC.

The chain employs TRBV5-1 and TRBJ1-1, with 8 bases fitting TRBD1. From germline, CDR1 is SGHRS and CDR2 YFSETQ. CDR3 length: 13 residues. The trim removed 4 bases at V and 11 bases at J, leaving 10 bases unmatched. CDR3 in DNA: TGCGCCAGCAGCGTCGGACAGGGAGGACTCGCTTTCTTT. Translated: CASSVGQGGLAFF.

In this sample, this clone turned up a few times. This chain connects TRBV6-2 or TRBV6-3 to TRBJ2-7; 7 bases agree with TRBD1. V shed 0 bases and J 7 bases; nucleotides not matched to a gene: 6. The length of the CDR3 is 14 residues. Germline values: CDR1 MNHEY, CDR2 SVGEGT. The CDR3, as DNA: TGTGCCAGCAGTTACTCGACAGGGTCGGGTGAGCAGTACTTC. It codes for CASSYSTGSGEQYF.

This chain uses TRBV12-3 or TRBV12-4 with TRBJ1-1; the match to TRBD1 covers 7 bases. With 5 bases clipped from V and 10 bases from J, the junction kept 10 bases outside the gene matches. This CDR3 comprises 13 residues. CDR3 nucleotides: TGTGCCAGCAGTCCCATATCAGGGGGGCGAGCTTTCTTT. Protein sequence: CASSPISGGRAFF.

The chain couples TRBV6-5 to TRBJ1-1, with TRBD1 as a possible D gene (6 bases). The CDR3 loop spans 15 amino acids. Germline lookup yields CDR1 MNHEY and CDR2 SVGAGI. V was shortened by 7 bases and J by 1 base, with 16 bases between the two germline ends. CDR3 DNA sequence: TGTGCCAGCAACCGGGGGGCACTGAGGAACACTGAAGCTTTCTTT. As protein: CASNRGALRNTEAFF.

The chain combines TRBV2 with TRBJ1-2; 7 nucleotides agree with TRBD1. From germline, CDR1 is SNHLY and CDR2 FYNNEI. The CDR3 has 15 amino acids. Trimming took 7 bases from V and 4 from J; bases not matched to a gene: 12. The CDR3 region has the DNA TGTGCCAGCACCGGAGGGGGCAGGTGGGGCTATGGCTACACCTTC. Protein: CASTGGGRWGYGYTF. Complete variable domain (other parts from reference TRBV2 and TRBJ1-2): EPEVTQTPSHQVTQMGQEVILRCVPISNHLYFYWYRQILGQKVEFLVSFYNNEISEKSEIFDDQFSVERPDGSNFTLKIRSTKLEDSAMYFCASTGGGRWGYGYTFGSGTRLTVV.

The V gene is TRBV7-9, the J gene TRBJ1-6; possibly TRBD1 for D (6 bases). This CDR3 is 16 amino acids long. Trimming shortened V by 5 bases and J by 5 bases, and 16 bases separated the two germline ends. Per the germline V gene, CDR1 is SEHNR and CDR2 is FQNEAQ (reference sequence). The CDR3 sequence: CASSRDKAYDNSPLHF. CDR3 coding DNA: TGTGCCAGCAGCCGGGACAAGGCCTACGATAATTCACCCCTCCACTTT.

The V and J genes are TRBV5-4 and TRBJ1-1; possibly TRBD1 for D (6 bases). The V gene lost 0 bases and the J gene lost 10 bases, with 16 bases spanning the gap. The CDR3 covers 14 residues. The germline V gene encodes CDR1 SGHNT and CDR2 YYREEE (reference sequence). CDR3 nucleotides: TGTGCCAGCAGCTTGGAGCGGGGGGCGGGTCGAGCTTTCTTT. Translating it yields CASSLERGAGRAFF.

This chain links TRBV11-3 with TRBJ2-3, with D hard to call. The CDR3 loop spans 13 amino acids. Trimming cost V 0 bases and J 4 bases, with 5 bases left between them. In germline, CDR1 is SGHNT, CDR2 YENEEA. The CDR3 loop is CASSLDKPDTQYF. CDR3 bases: TGTGCCAGCAGCTTAGATAAGCCAGATACGCAGTATTTT.

The chain is built from TRBV6-5 and TRBJ1-2; D remains unclear. V lost 0 bases and J 5 bases, leaving 7 bases between the germline ends. The CDR3 contains 13 residues. From germline, CDR1 is MNHEY and CDR2 SVGAGI. The CDR3 DNA is TGTGCCAGCAGTTACTCGGCGGGATATGGCTACACCTTC. Its translation: CASSYSAGYGYTF.

This chain joins TRBV7-2 and TRBJ1-5; D not resolved. Germline V gene data show CDR1 as SGHTA and CDR2 as FQGNSA. Trimming took 1 base from V and 10 from J, leaving 8 bases between them. The CDR3 runs to 12 residues. CDR3 DNA: TGTGCCAGCAGCTTAGATGGCGGACCCCAGCATTTT. Translation gives CASSLDGGPQHF.

The chain combines TRBV28 with TRBJ1-3; D not resolved. Germline CDR1 MDHEN, CDR2 SYDVKM. V was pared by 3 bases and J by 3 bases, with 18 bases between. This CDR3 is 17 amino acids long. The CDR3 DNA is TGTGCCAGCAGTTTCTGGCGGGTTACTACACTTGGAAACACCATATATTTT. Translating gives CASSFWRVTTLGNTIYF.

The J gene is TRBJ2-1, the V gene TRBV5-5; TRBD2 aligns across 8 bases. From germline, CDR1 is SGHKS and CDR2 YYEKEE (reference sequence). There are 15 residues in the CDR3. The junction had 5 bases not matched to a gene; V was cut back by 4 bases and J by 2 bases. The CDR3 bases are TGTGCCAGCAGCCCTCGGGGGGGAGCCTACAATGAGCAGTTCTTC. Its protein product is CASSPRGGAYNEQFF.

V and J are TRBV5-4 and TRBJ2-7, with D possibly matching TRBD2 (7 bases). There are 15 residues in the CDR3. Germline-derived CDR1 and CDR2 are SGHNT and YYREEE (reference sequence). V lost 4 bases and J 1 base, leaving 15 bases between the germline ends. The CDR3 spells CASSPRGGASYEQYF. For the CDR3, the DNA is TGTGCCAGCAGCCCTAGGGGGGGAGCGTCCTACGAGCAGTACTTC.

Only a few counts were recorded for this clone. This chain joins TRBV25-1 and TRBJ1-1; D perhaps matches TRBD1 (5 bases). CDR1 is MGHDK, CDR2 SYGVNS, per germline. The ends were cut back, 4 bases at V and 5 bases at J, with 14 bases in the middle. This CDR3 region has 14 residues. CDR3 in amino acids: CASSVSGTLTEAFF. The CDR3 nucleotides read TGTGCCAGCAGTGTGTCCGGGACTTTAACTGAAGCTTTCTTT.

This chain uses TRBV15 with TRBJ2-1, with a tentative D call TRBD1 (5 bases). This CDR3 spans 15 amino acids. V lost 0 bases and J lost 7, with 13 bases in between. Looked up from germline, CDR1 is LNHNV and CDR2 is YYDKDF (reference sequence). The CDR3 nucleotides are TGTGCCACCAGCAGAGATTTAGGACAAGGGAATGAGCAGTTCTTC. Amino acid sequence: CATSRDLGQGNEQFF.

The chain combines TRBV15 with TRBJ1-3; D ambiguous. V lost 0 bases and J lost 0, with 12 bases in between. Per germline, CDR1 LNHNV and CDR2 YYDKDF (reference sequence). This CDR3 spans 17 amino acids. The CDR3 is CATSRDPTISSGNTIYF. In nucleotides, the CDR3 is TGTGCCACCAGCAGAGATCCCACAATAAGCTCTGGAAACACCATATATTTT.

The chain joins TRBV5-4 to TRBJ2-2; TRBD1 matches at 11 bases. The CDR3 spans 14 residues. The germline V gene has CDR1 SGHNT and CDR2 YYREEE (reference sequence). After removal of 5 bases from V and 5 bases from J, the junction contained 2 bases not matched to a gene. The CDR3 nucleotides are TGTGCCAGCAGGCGGGACAGGGGGACCGGGGAGCTGTTTTTT. Translation gives CASRRDRGTGELFF.

This chain links TRBV15 with TRBJ2-7; D might be TRBD1 (6 bases). Germline CDR1 LNHNV, CDR2 YYDKDF (reference sequence). This CDR3 has 15 residues. V was clipped by 1 base and J by 5 bases, with 15 bases between them. CDR3 coding DNA: TGTGCCACCAGCAGAGTACAGGGTAATTGGGACGAGCAGTACTTC. Translating it yields CATSRVQGNWDEQYF. Using reference TRBV15 and TRBJ2-7 for the parts outside the CDR3, the full variable domain is DAMVIQNPRYQVTQFGKPVTLSCSQTLNHNVMYWYQQKSSQAPKLLFHYYDKDFNNEADTPDNFQSRRPNTSFCFLDIRSPGLGDTAMYLCATSRVQGNWDEQYFGPGTRLTVT.

The chain joins TRBV5-1 to TRBJ2-3, with 7 nucleotides matching TRBD1. Germline assignment: CDR1 SGHRS and CDR2 YFSETQ. V gave up 2 bases and J gave up 1 base; unmatched junction bases: 19. This CDR3 is 20 amino acids long. This CDR3 reads CASSFRLAPTGTAGTDTQYF. DNA for the CDR3: TGCGCCAGCAGCTTCAGACTCGCCCCAACCGGGACAGCTGGCACAGATACGCAGTATTTT.

CDR3 residues: CASSYSGDRVSYEQYF. CDR3 nucleotides: TGTGCCAGCAGTTACTCGGGGGACAGGGTCTCCTACGAGCAGTACTTC. The chain joins TRBV6-2 or TRBV6-3 to TRBJ2-7, with 9 bases matching TRBD1. The CDR3 covers 16 residues. J lost 0 bases, V lost 0 bases, and 3 bases had no gene match. CDR1 and CDR2 (germline): MNHEY, SVGEGT.

Only one count was recorded for this clone. The chain uses TRBV3-1 (or the pseudogene TRBV3-2) and TRBJ2-5; a weak D match, TRBD1 (5 bases). CDR3 length: 13 residues. CDR1 is LGHDT and CDR2 is YNNKEL in the germline V gene (reference sequence). The V end lost 1 base, the J end lost 5 bases, and 8 bases lay between the germline ends. The CDR3 region has the DNA TGTGCCAGCAGCCAAGGTTGGGGCGAGACCCAGTACTTC. Translating gives CASSQGWGETQYF.

V and J are TRBV19 and TRBJ1-1, with 7 bases identical to TRBD1. Per germline, CDR1 LNHDA and CDR2 SQIVND (reference sequence). This CDR3 comprises 13 residues. J was trimmed by 3 bases and V by 6 bases; bases with no gene match: 4. As DNA, the CDR3 is TGTGCCAGTAGCCCGGGACAGTACACTGAAGCTTTCTTT. The encoded protein is CASSPGQYTEAFF.

V gene TRBV29-1 combines with J gene TRBJ1-1; the D is unclear. The germline V gene has CDR1 SQVTM and CDR2 ANQGSEA. Trimming stripped 1 base from V and 0 bases from J, with 6 bases between. This CDR3 is 13 amino acids long. The chain's CDR3 is CSVEVTVNTEAFF. DNA of the CDR3: TGCAGCGTTGAAGTTACGGTGAACACTGAAGCTTTCTTT.

For the CDR3, the DNA is TGTGCCAGCAGTACGGGTGGGCAGCCCCAGCATTTT. Its protein product is CASSTGGQPQHF. The genes are TRBV2 and TRBJ1-5, with D unresolved. The CDR3 consists of 12 residues. Germline values: CDR1 SNHLY, CDR2 FYNNEI. The V and J ends lost 5 bases and 7 bases respectively, with 9 bases between them.